Listed below are T cell receptor beta chains from one sample, sequenced in a study of vaccination effects on CD4 cells after COVID-19. Clones were sequenced by immunoSEQ multiplex PCR, and TCRdb holds only the in-frame ones, with some missing. The sample includes under 35,000 clones, 72% of them seen just once. Their antigens remain unidentified. The sample was CD4+ T cells from PBMCs cultured with a peptide pool, taken before COVID-19 vaccination. The receptors stem from a human donor who had a prior SARS-CoV-2 infection. Each CDR3 is given with its conserved first and last residue. The D gene is left open where the match is weak. A clone size is listed for some rows: how often the clone was seen (once, few, many), or a class if it is expanded.

v_gene,abundance,j_gene,d_gene,CDR3nt,CDR3aa
TRBV11-2,-,TRBJ1-1,-,TGTGCCAGCAGCTTAGCCGGGGGATCCACTGAAGCTTTCTTT,CASSLAGGSTEAFF
TRBV24-1,-,TRBJ2-1,-,TGTGCCACCAGTGACCGGACTGAGGAGCAGTTCTTC,CATSDRTEEQFF
TRBV24-1,-,TRBJ2-1,TRBD2,TGTGCCACCAGTGATTTGGGTCTAGCGGGAGGTGACGAGCAGTTCTTC,CATSDLGLAGGDEQFF
TRBV7-3,few,TRBJ1-1,-,TGTGCCAGCAGCACGGGGGGGTTAGGGAACACTGAAGCTTTCTTT,CASSTGGLGNTEAFF
TRBV14,-,TRBJ2-3,TRBD1,TGTGCCAGCAGCACCCGTGGACAGGGGGGAACAGATACGCAGTATTTT,CASSTRGQGGTDTQYF
TRBV20-1,-,TRBJ1-4,-,TGCAGTGCTCCCCGGGTGGGAAAACTGTTTTTT,CSAPRVGKLFF
TRBV18,-,TRBJ2-5,-,TGTGCCAGCTCACCCTCCATCAGAATTGGCGAGACCCAGTACTTC,CASSPSIRIGETQYF
TRBV7-9,-,TRBJ2-3,-,TGTGCCAGCAGCTTAGTGGCAAGCGGCTACACAGATACGCAGTATTTT,CASSLVASGYTDTQYF
TRBV14,few,TRBJ2-2,-,TGTGCCAGCAGCCAAGGTATCCCCCGGGCCATGGGGGAGCTGTTTTTT,CASSQGIPRAMGELFF
TRBV4-1,-,TRBJ2-5,TRBD1,TGCGCCAGCAGCCGGTTGACAGGGTTAAAAGAGACCCAGTACTTC,CASSRLTGLKETQYF
TRBV30,-,TRBJ1-1,-,TGTGCCTGGAGTGGCAAAGGGGCTGAAGCTTTCTTT,CAWSGKGAEAFF
TRBV12-3/TRBV12-4,-,TRBJ2-5,-,TGTGCCAGCAGCTCTTATGGAGAGACCCAGTACTTC,CASSSYGETQYF
TRBV6-4,-,TRBJ2-1,-,TGTGCCAGCAGCCTAGACCAGGGCGATGAGCAGTTCTTC,CASSLDQGDEQFF
TRBV3-1/TRBV3-2,-,TRBJ2-7,-,TGTGCCAGCAGCCACAGGAGTAGCCTCTACGAGCAGTACTTC,CASSHRSSLYEQYF
TRBV10-3,few,TRBJ1-2,-,TGTGCCATCAGCCTCGGTACCGGCTACACCTTC,CAISLGTGYTF
TRBV7-3,-,TRBJ2-7,TRBD2,TGTGCCAGCAGCTTATACCCTAGCGGGGGATTCTACGAGCAGTACTTC,CASSLYPSGGFYEQYF
TRBV9,-,TRBJ2-3,TRBD2,TGTGCCAGCAGCGTAGGATATAGCGGGAGGAGATCAGATACGCAGTATTTT,CASSVGYSGRRSDTQYF
TRBV11-1,few,TRBJ2-7,TRBD2,TGTGCCAGCAGCCAGGATAGCGGGAGGTTCTACGAGCAGTACTTC,CASSQDSGRFYEQYF
TRBV6-2/TRBV6-3,-,TRBJ1-5,-,TGTGCCAGCAGTTACTCCGTCAGAAGCAATCAGCCCCAGCATTTT,CASSYSVRSNQPQHF
TRBV11-3,-,TRBJ1-2,-,TGTGCCAGCAGCGACGGCCCCCAGGGTAATGGCTACACCTTC,CASSDGPQGNGYTF
TRBV5-1,-,TRBJ1-2,-,TGCGCCAGCAGCTCACAGGGTGACTATGGCTACACCTTC,CASSSQGDYGYTF
TRBV13,-,TRBJ2-7,-,TGTGCCAGCAGCTACAATCCGGGAGAGCAGTACTTC,CASSYNPGEQYF
TRBV2,-,TRBJ1-5,-,TGTGCCAGCAGTGAAGACGTCGGTCAGCCCCAGCATTTT,CASSEDVGQPQHF
TRBV27,-,TRBJ2-7,-,TGTGCCAGCAGTTTATTAGCTCTCGGGGGGCGAAACTACGAGCAGTACTTC,CASSLLALGGRNYEQYF
TRBV10-1,few,TRBJ1-2,-,TGCGCCAGCAACCCCTTATATGGCTACACCTTC,CASNPLYGYTF
TRBV11-3,few,TRBJ1-6,-,TGTGCCAGCGGGACGAAGGGTTATAATTCACCCCTCCACTTT,CASGTKGYNSPLHF
TRBV5-1,-,TRBJ2-2,TRBD2,TGCGCCAGCAGCTTGAGGACTAGCGGGAGGGCTTACACCGGGGAGCTGTTTTTT,CASSLRTSGRAYTGELFF
TRBV5-4,-,TRBJ2-3,TRBD2,TGTGCCAGCAGCCCACCGGGAGGGGGACCTTTCACAGATACGCAGTATTTT,CASSPPGGGPFTDTQYF
TRBV13,-,TRBJ2-3,-,TGTGCCAGCAGCTTAGTGTCCACAGATACGCAGTATTTT,CASSLVSTDTQYF
TRBV19,once,TRBJ1-1,-,TGTGCCAGTAGCACAACCGGGGGGAACACTGAAGCTTTCTTT,CASSTTGGNTEAFF
TRBV6-6,-,TRBJ2-5,TRBD2,TGTGCCAGCAGTTACTTCCTAGCGGGAGGGGGAGAGACCCAGTACTTC,CASSYFLAGGGETQYF
TRBV11-3,-,TRBJ1-6,-,TGTGCCAGCAGAAGGACAGAAGGCTCCTATAATTCACCCCTCCACTTT,CASRRTEGSYNSPLHF
TRBV6-6,-,TRBJ2-3,TRBD2,TGTGCCAGCACCCTACGGGACTATCACCCAGATACGCAGTATTTT,CASTLRDYHPDTQYF
TRBV19,-,TRBJ2-7,-,TGTCCAAGAGGCTGGGGGCTAGCGTTGTCGTCCTACGAGCAGTACTTC,CPRGWGLALSSYEQYF
TRBV7-2,-,TRBJ2-5,TRBD1,TGTGCCAGCAGCGGACAGGGACAACAAGAGACCCAGTACTTC,CASSGQGQQETQYF
TRBV5-1,-,TRBJ2-1,-,TGCGCCAGCAGCTTGGAATCGGGGGAGAAAGGTTACAATGAGCAGTTCTTC,CASSLESGEKGYNEQFF
TRBV5-1,-,TRBJ1-2,-,TGCGCCAGCAGCTTGGAGGCAGGGGCCTCGCTCCCCCACATCTACACCTTC,CASSLEAGASLPHIYTF
TRBV6-2/TRBV6-3,-,TRBJ2-1,TRBD2,TGTGCCAGCAGTAACGGGGGGACCTACAATGAGCAGTTCTTC,CASSNGGTYNEQFF
TRBV24-1,once,TRBJ2-1,TRBD1,TGTGCCACCAGTGATCCCGGGACAGGGAACAATGAGCAGTTCTTC,CATSDPGTGNNEQFF